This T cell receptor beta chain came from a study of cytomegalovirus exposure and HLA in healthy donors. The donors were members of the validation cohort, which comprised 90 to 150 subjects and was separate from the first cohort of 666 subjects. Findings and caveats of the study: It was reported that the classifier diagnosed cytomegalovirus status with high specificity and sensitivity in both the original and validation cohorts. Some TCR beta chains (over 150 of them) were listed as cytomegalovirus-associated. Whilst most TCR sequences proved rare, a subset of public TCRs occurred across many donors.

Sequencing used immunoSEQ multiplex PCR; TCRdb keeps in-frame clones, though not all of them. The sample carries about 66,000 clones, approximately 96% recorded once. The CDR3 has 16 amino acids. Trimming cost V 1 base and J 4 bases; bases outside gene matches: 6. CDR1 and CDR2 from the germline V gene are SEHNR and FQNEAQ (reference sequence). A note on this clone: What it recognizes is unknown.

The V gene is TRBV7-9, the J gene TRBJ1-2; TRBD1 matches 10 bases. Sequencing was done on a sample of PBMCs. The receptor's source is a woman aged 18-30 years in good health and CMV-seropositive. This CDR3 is CASSLGGTGEFYGYTF. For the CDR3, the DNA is TGTGCCAGCAGCTTAGGGGGGACAGGGGAGTTCTATGGCTACACCTTC.